The present T cell receptor beta chain was sequenced within a study of cytomegalovirus exposure and HLA in healthy donors. To note about this clone: Its antigen is unidentified.

PCR involved 60 Vbeta and 13 Jbeta primers. Profiled with immunoSEQ multiplex PCR; TCRdb holds only in-frame clones, not every one. The sample includes approximately 200,000 clones, roughly 80% of them seen just once. Points from the study as a whole: The records held CMV serostatus as the only immune exposure information.

The sequenced sample consisted of PBMCs. The receptor was derived from a woman aged 18-29 years in good health and CMV-seronegative.

The CDR3 DNA follows: TGTGCCATCGCTCCAGACAGGGGGCGGACGGACACTGAAGCTTTCTTT. Protein product: CAIAPDRGRTDTEAFF. J is TRBJ1-1 and V is TRBV10-3; 10 positions match TRBD1. Germline lookup yields CDR1 ENHRY and CDR2 SYGVKD. V lost 8 bases and J lost 3; bases outside the gene matches: 12. The CDR3 covers 16 residues.